Listed here are 6 T cell receptor beta chains from one sample, sequenced in a study of early T cells in non-severe SARS-CoV-2 infection. TCRdb re-analysed the 5' RACE reads in MiXCR, keeping a single row per CDR3 protein. This table has tens of thousands of distinct CDR3 sequences, about 11% appearing once. The sample consisted of whole blood, taken at baseline. These receptors were collected from an adult who was a healthcare worker with PCR-confirmed SARS-CoV-2 infection or an uninfected control (not recorded which).

The chain recombines TRBV7-3 with TRBJ1-1, with 7 bases that match TRBD1. Germline CDR1 SGHTA, CDR2 FQGTGA. V was clipped by 5 bases and J by 2 bases; unmatched bases: 11. CDR3 length: 16 amino acids. The DNA for the CDR3 is TGTGCCAGCAGCCCGCCCCTCGGGACAGCCAACACTGAAGCTTTCTTT. Its protein is CASSPPLGTANTEAFF.

This clonotype was detected a few times. V is TRBV9 and J is TRBJ2-4, with D hard to call. Germline CDR1 and CDR2: SGDLS and YYNGEE. The CDR3 runs 14 residues. The V end was cut by 0 bases, the J end by 9 bases, with 13 bases between. In DNA, the CDR3 is TGTGCCAGCAGCGTAGACCAGCGTCTGGCCATTCAGTACTTC. Its protein is CASSVDQRLAIQYF.

The chain couples TRBV29-1 to TRBJ1-1; TRBD1 agrees at 7 bases. The CDR3 runs 13 residues. Germline CDR1 is SQVTM and CDR2 is ANQGSEA. The junction had 8 bases not matched to a gene; V was cut back by 7 bases and J by 3 bases. The CDR3 loop reads CSARLRGDTEAFF. The CDR3 bases are TGCAGCGCCCGCCTCAGGGGGGACACTGAAGCTTTCTTT.

For this clonotype: One base away lies a much larger clone, so this may be a sequencing read error. The chain has TRBV6-6 and TRBJ2-1, with D unresolved. Deletions cut 6 bases from V and 3 bases from J, with 0 bases between. Germline assignment: CDR1 MNHNY and CDR2 SVGAGI (reference sequence). The length of the CDR3 is 10 residues. CDR3 region: CASSYNEQFF. The CDR3 DNA sequence: TGTGCCAGCAGCTACAATGAGCAGTTCTTC.

This chain uses TRBV20-1 with TRBJ2-3, with 9 bases identical to TRBD2. The CDR3 spans 15 residues. From germline, CDR1 is DFQATT and CDR2 SNEGSKA (reference sequence). V shed 0 bases, J shed 2 bases, and the junction held 3 bases outside the gene matches. This CDR3 is CSARDQRGATDTQYF. In nucleotides, the CDR3 is TGCAGTGCTAGAGATCAGCGGGGGGCCACAGATACGCAGTATTTT.

This clonotype was seen a few times. The chain recombines TRBV19 with TRBJ2-1, with TRBD2 as a possible D gene (5 bases). CDR1 and CDR2 (germline): LNHDA, SQIVND (reference sequence). With 0 bases removed from V and 0 bases from J, the gap between germline ends came to 6 bases. CDR3 size: 15 residues. The CDR3 sequence is CASSIDRDSYNEQFF. DNA of the CDR3: TGTGCCAGTAGTATAGACCGGGACTCCTACAATGAGCAGTTCTTC. Filled out from reference TRBV19 and TRBJ2-1, the complete variable domain reads DGGITQSPKYLFRKEGQNVTLSCEQNLNHDAMYWYRQDPGQGLRLIYYSQIVNDFQKGDIAEGYSVSREKKESFPLTVTSAQKNPTAFYLCASSIDRDSYNEQFFGPGTRLTVL.